Listed here are 10 T cell receptor beta chains from one sample, sequenced in a study of CD8+CD57+ T cells in acquired aplastic anemia. Researchers used genomic DNA as the template to profile TCR beta VDJ and CDR3. From the reads, TCRdb called clonotypes with MiXCR, one entry per CDR3 protein. The table includes approximately 80,000 distinct CDR3 sequences, about three quarters detected once. Patients sequenced had flow cytometry evidence of CD8+CD57+ cell expansion. The specimen sequenced was sorted CD4+, CD8+, or CD8+CD57+ T cells (not recorded which) from PBMCs. These receptors were obtained from a human donor with aplastic anemia.

This clonotype has a single count. The chain combines TRBV5-1 with TRBJ2-5, with unresolved D. Trimming left V 0 bases short and J 3 bases short, with 9 bases between. Germline CDR1 reads SGHRS; CDR2 reads YFSETQ. The CDR3 covers 14 residues. The CDR3 sequence: CASSLVGLKETQYF. The DNA of the CDR3 is TGCGCCAGCAGCTTGGTCGGTTTAAAAGAGACCCAGTACTTC.

The chain couples TRBV5-4 to TRBJ1-2; D is unclear. CDR1 is SGHNT and CDR2 is YYREEE in the germline V gene (reference sequence). The V gene lost 6 bases and the J gene lost 8 bases, with 14 bases spanning the gap. This CDR3 is built from 12 residues. In nucleotides, the CDR3 is TGTGCCAGCACTGGAGGGAGAAACGGCTACACCTTC. It is translated as CASTGGRNGYTF.

The V and J genes are TRBV15 and TRBJ2-5; 10 positions match TRBD2. V was clipped by 0 bases and J by 2 bases; unmatched bases: 9. CDR3 size: 18 residues. Germline-derived CDR1 and CDR2 are LNHNV and YYDKDF (reference sequence). CDR3 in DNA: TGTGCCACCAGCAGAGAGGGAAGGACTAGCGGATATCAAGAGACCCAGTACTTC. Translated: CATSREGRTSGYQETQYF.

This clonotype was counted between two and nine times. J is TRBJ2-7 and V is TRBV29-1; the D is unclear. The V end lost 2 bases, the J end lost 5 bases, and 19 bases lay between the germline ends. Per the germline V gene, CDR1 is SQVTM and CDR2 is ANQGSEA. CDR3 length: 15 amino acids. CDR3 sequence (DNA): TGCAGCGTTGAATCAAGGGCGACTTCTACTCACGAGCAGTACTTC. Amino acids: CSVESRATSTHEQYF.

The chain joins TRBV19 to TRBJ2-6, with unresolved D. This CDR3 comprises 16 residues. V lost 2 bases, J lost 0 bases, and 8 bases lay in between. Looked up from germline, CDR1 is LNHDA and CDR2 is SQIVND (reference sequence). The CDR3 sequence: CASSIMRDSGANVLTF. The CDR3 DNA is TGTGCCAGTAGTATAATGCGAGACTCTGGGGCCAACGTCCTGACTTTC.

V and J are TRBV7-9 and TRBJ2-5; 9 bases are shared with TRBD1. Germline lookup yields CDR1 SEHNR and CDR2 FQNEAQ (reference sequence). V shed 6 bases, J shed 4 bases, and the junction held 9 bases outside the gene matches. The CDR3 length is 15 residues. CDR3 nucleotide sequence: TGTGCCAGCAGGTTTACCTTGACAGGGGGAGAGACCCAGTACTTC. It yields the protein CASRFTLTGGETQYF.

CDR3 loop: CASSRDSRNTEAFF. The DNA for the CDR3 is TGTGCCAGCAGCCGGGACAGCCGAAACACTGAAGCTTTCTTT. The rearrangement links TRBV7-2 to TRBJ1-1; TRBD1 matches at 7 bases. The V and J ends lost 5 bases and 2 bases, in that order; junction bases with no gene match: 5. This CDR3 comprises 14 residues. Germline V CDR1 and CDR2: SGHTA, FQGNSA.

V is TRBV25-1 and J is TRBJ2-7, with D tentatively TRBD1 (5 bases). Germline values: CDR1 MGHDK, CDR2 SYGVNS. The CDR3 length is 12 residues. V was cut by 6 bases and J by 4 bases, with 10 bases left in between. This chain's CDR3 is CASSANRYEQYF. CDR3 DNA: TGTGCCAGCAGCGCGAACAGGTACGAGCAGTACTTC.

This clonotype has just one count. The chain links TRBV20-1 to TRBJ2-3, with TRBD2 identical over 9 bases. This CDR3 is built from 14 residues. The V gene's germline CDR1 is DFQATT and CDR2 SNEGSKA (reference sequence). The V segment lost 5 bases and the J segment 2 bases; nucleotides outside the gene matches: 5. In nucleotides, the CDR3 is TGCAGTGCTCACAGCGGGAGGTCCACAGATACGCAGTATTTT. Translating gives CSAHSGRSTDTQYF.

V and J are TRBV5-1 and TRBJ2-3; 11 nucleotides align to TRBD1. The CDR3 is 16 residues long. Germline V gives CDR1 SGHRS, CDR2 YFSETQ. Germline trimming cut 3 bases from V and 4 bases from J; bases unmatched to any gene: 7. CDR3 DNA: TGCGCCAGCAGCTACTGGAGGACAGGGGGCCCAGATACGCAGTATTTT. Translated, it gives CASSYWRTGGPDTQYF. Variable domain in full (rest from reference TRBV5-1 and TRBJ2-3): KAGVTQTPRYLIKTRGQQVTLSCSPISGHRSVSWYQQTPGQGLQFLFEYFSETQRNKGNFPGRFSGRQFSNSRSEMNVSTLELGDSALYLCASSYWRTGGPDTQYFGPGTRLTVL.